A single sample gave rise to the 15 T cell receptor beta chains below, sequenced in a study of cytomegalovirus exposure and HLA in healthy donors (dated by TCRdb to between 2016 and 2019). Library preparation employed the immunoSEQ multiplex PCR assay. A mixture of 60 forward primers for TCR Vbeta segments and 13 reverse primers for TCR Jbeta segments was used in the multiplex PCR. Drawn from immuneACCESS, this table holds only the in-frame rearrangements with V and J called that TCRdb kept. Clones are partly lost; checked studies trace under half to an unresolved V gene and leave the rest unexplained. The sample profile shows roughly 67,000 clones; around 80% of them were found once. About 9.6% of the sample is held by the ten biggest clonotypes. The sample was PBMCs. These TCRs come from a man aged 40-49 years in good health and CMV-seronegative.

The V and J genes are TRBV19 and TRBJ2-3; TRBD2 matches at 10 bases. V lost 4 bases to trimming and J lost 5 bases; unmatched junction nucleotides: 12. Germline CDR1 reads LNHDA; CDR2 reads SQIVND (reference sequence). The CDR3 has 17 residues. The CDR3 DNA sequence: TGTGCCAGTAGTACCAAGCGGGAGGGGCAGGCGAAAGATACGCAGTATTTT. Translation gives CASSTKREGQAKDTQYF.

This chain joins TRBV6-5 and TRBJ2-6, with D uncertain. The CDR3 is 15 residues long. V was cut by 3 bases and J by 0 bases, with 6 bases left in between. The germline V gene has CDR1 MNHEY and CDR2 SVGAGI. The CDR3 loop is CASSYGGSGANVLTF. The CDR3, as DNA: TGTGCCAGCAGTTATGGCGGCTCTGGGGCCAACGTCCTGACTTTC.

This CDR3 reads CASTKSGSYGYTF. DNA of the CDR3: TGTGCCAGCACCAAAAGCGGGTCTTATGGCTACACCTTC. This sequence joins TRBV7-8 and TRBJ1-2; D not resolved. The germline gives CDR1 SGHVS, CDR2 FQNEAQ. V was trimmed by 7 bases and J by 5 bases, leaving 14 bases between them. This CDR3 has 13 amino acids.

This chain connects TRBV2 to TRBJ1-4, with 8 bases that match TRBD1. CDR3 length: 14 residues. CDR1 is SNHLY, CDR2 FYNNEI, per germline. The J segment lost 7 bases and the V segment lost 2 bases, leaving 3 bases of the junction unmatched. CDR3 DNA sequence: TGTGCCAGCAGTGAAAGGACAGGGAGTGAAAAACTGTTTTTT. It yields the protein CASSERTGSEKLFF. Filled out from reference TRBV2 and TRBJ1-4, the complete variable domain reads EPEVTQTPSHQVTQMGQEVILRCVPISNHLYFYWYRQILGQKVEFLVSFYNNEISEKSEIFDDQFSVERPDGSNFTLKIRSTKLEDSAMYFCASSERTGSEKLFFGSGTQLSVL.

This clone was counted a single time. J is TRBJ2-3 and V is TRBV5-1; 8 bases agree with TRBD2. With V trimmed by 0 bases and J by 4 bases, 4 bases remained unmatched. The CDR3 consists of 15 residues. The V gene's germline CDR1 is SGHRS and CDR2 YFSETQ. The CDR3 here is CASSLARGVSDTQYF. The CDR3, as DNA: TGCGCCAGCAGCTTGGCGCGGGGGGTGTCAGATACGCAGTATTTT.

In its sample, this clone was seen once. The chain carries TRBV5-1 and TRBJ2-7; TRBD2 agrees at 9 bases. Trimming took 7 bases from V and 4 from J; bases not matched to a gene: 9. Germline assignment: CDR1 SGHRS and CDR2 YFSETQ. The CDR3 is made up of 14 amino acids. CDR3 bases: TGCGCCAGCGCCGCGGTAGCGGGAGTATACGAGCAGTACTTC. The encoded protein is CASAAVAGVYEQYF.

V is TRBV29-1 and J is TRBJ2-2, with 12 bases aligning to TRBD2. This CDR3 spans 18 amino acids. V was clipped by 1 base and J by 5 bases; unmatched bases: 11. The germline V gene encodes CDR1 SQVTM and CDR2 ANQGSEA. CDR3 nucleotide sequence: TGCAGCGTTGAAGTCTCCCTGACTAGCGGGGGCGGTACCGGGGAGCTGTTTTTT. Protein product: CSVEVSLTSGGGTGELFF.

The chain couples TRBV2 to TRBJ1-2, with TRBD1 matching over 10 bases. CDR1 and CDR2 from the germline V gene are SNHLY and FYNNEI. The V gene end was trimmed by 10 bases and the J gene end by 6 bases; junction bases not matched to a gene: 17. The CDR3 spans 16 residues. For the CDR3, the DNA is TGTGCCACCTACCCGGGCCGGGGACAGGGGAATGATGGCTACACCTTC. Protein sequence: CATYPGRGQGNDGYTF.

The CDR3 nucleotides read TGTGCCAGCAGCGAATGGGGGGTCAGTACCTACGAGCAGTACTTC. Protein sequence: CASSEWGVSTYEQYF. This chain links TRBV11-2 with TRBJ2-7; D may be TRBD2 (6 bases). With 5 bases removed from V and 2 bases from J, the gap between germline ends came to 16 bases. Germline CDR1 SGHAT, CDR2 FQNNGV. The CDR3 spans 15 residues.

The chain links TRBV7-9 to TRBJ2-1, with TRBD1 identical over 9 bases. Germline V gene data show CDR1 as SEHNR and CDR2 as FQNEAQ (reference sequence). This CDR3 comprises 15 residues. The trim removed 5 bases at V and 4 bases at J, leaving 6 bases unmatched. DNA of the CDR3: TGTGCCAGCAGCCTTTTAGGACAGGGGTACAATGAGCAGTTCTTC. It codes for CASSLLGQGYNEQFF.

The chain employs TRBV2 and TRBJ2-6; tentative D call: TRBD1 (5 bases). The CDR3 consists of 14 residues. Trimming took 7 bases from V and 0 from J, leaving 7 bases between them. Germline values: CDR1 SNHLY, CDR2 FYNNEI. CDR3 nucleotide sequence: TGTGCCAGCAAGGGGTACTCTGGGGCCAACGTCCTGACTTTC. It encodes CASKGYSGANVLTF.

The chain uses TRBV19 and TRBJ2-1; TRBD2 matches at 11 bases. Trimming removed 1 base from V and 3 bases from J; junction bases left unmatched: 14. This CDR3 region has 20 residues. Looked up from germline, CDR1 is LNHDA and CDR2 is SQIVND (reference sequence). The CDR3 is CASSIVPGLAEEGVYNEQFF. CDR3 sequence (DNA): TGTGCCAGTAGTATAGTGCCGGGACTAGCGGAAGAGGGGGTCTACAATGAGCAGTTCTTC. The full variable domain, completed using reference TRBV19 and TRBJ2-1, is DGGITQSPKYLFRKEGQNVTLSCEQNLNHDAMYWYRQDPGQGLRLIYYSQIVNDFQKGDIAEGYSVSREKKESFPLTVTSAQKNPTAFYLCASSIVPGLAEEGVYNEQFFGPGTRLTVL.

This clone has a handful of counts. This chain uses TRBV13 with TRBJ2-1, with 7 nucleotides matching TRBD2. CDR1 is PRHDT, CDR2 FYEKMQ, per germline (reference sequence). CDR3 length: 16 residues. V trimming: 6 bases; J trimming: 0 bases; junction bases outside the gene matches: 8. The CDR3 region is CASSEPSGASYNEQFF. CDR3 bases: TGTGCCAGCAGTGAACCTAGCGGTGCCTCCTACAATGAGCAGTTCTTC. Looking up the rest from reference TRBV13 and TRBJ2-1 gives the full variable domain: AAGVIQSPRHLIKEKRETATLKCYPIPRHDTVYWYQQGPGQDPQFLISFYEKMQSDKGSIPDRFSAQQFSDYHSELNMSSLELGDSALYFCASSEPSGASYNEQFFGPGTRLTVL.

V usage is TRBV9 and J usage is TRBJ2-7, with TRBD1 as a possible D gene (6 bases). This CDR3 has 14 residues. Trimming shortened V by 4 bases and J by 2 bases, and 13 bases separated the two germline ends. Germline assignment: CDR1 SGDLS and CDR2 YYNGEE. Here the CDR3 reads CASSTGTYPYEQYF. Here the CDR3 DNA reads TGTGCCAGCAGCACCGGGACATACCCCTACGAGCAGTACTTC. Full variable domain (rest looked up from reference TRBV9 and TRBJ2-7): DSGVTQTPKHLITATGQRVTLRCSPRSGDLSVYWYQQSLDQGLQFLIQYYNGEERAKGNILERFSAQQFPDLHSELNLSSLELGDSALYFCASSTGTYPYEQYFGPGTRLTVT.

V gene TRBV27 combines with J gene TRBJ2-3; TRBD1 matches at 7 bases. V gave up 5 bases and J gave up 3 bases; unmatched junction bases: 14. The CDR3 has 17 residues. Germline lookup yields CDR1 MNHEY and CDR2 SMNVEV (reference sequence). For the CDR3, the DNA is TGTGCCAGCAGTCCTGACAGGGCTGGAGGACAGACAGATACGCAGTATTTT. Translating gives CASSPDRAGGQTDTQYF.